These 12 T cell receptor beta chains share one sample of origin, sequenced in a study of T cell changes during pregnancy in multiple sclerosis. The assay was immunoSEQ multiplex PCR, and TCRdb's table has in-frame clones only and misses some. Of tens of thousands of clones listed, 70% to 90% are singletons. The sequencing used CD8+ T cells from peripheral blood mononuclear cells, collected in the third trimester of pregnancy. The receptors were sampled from a female donor with multiple sclerosis, enrolled in a pregnancy study.

This clone was found once. The chain links TRBV7-9 to TRBJ2-2; tentative D call: TRBD2 (5 bases). The V gene lost 5 bases and the J gene lost 0 bases, with 7 bases spanning the gap. The CDR3 loop spans 14 amino acids. Germline CDR1 is SEHNR and CDR2 is FQNEAQ (reference sequence). The CDR3 reads CASSDYANTGELFF. Written as DNA, the CDR3 is TGTGCCAGCAGCGACTACGCGAACACCGGGGAGCTGTTTTTT.

The chain links TRBV7-2 to TRBJ1-2, with D uncertain. Germline assignment: CDR1 SGHTA and CDR2 FQGNSA. V was trimmed by 1 base and J by 5 bases, leaving 8 bases between them. The CDR3 extends over 13 amino acids. The CDR3 here is CASSLGFPYGYTF. Here the CDR3 DNA reads TGTGCCAGCAGCTTAGGTTTTCCGTATGGCTACACCTTC.

J is TRBJ2-5 and V is TRBV6-4; tentative D call: TRBD2 (5 bases). The CDR3 runs to 15 residues. CDR1 and CDR2 (germline): MRHNA, SNTAGT. V was pared by 0 bases and J by 2 bases, with 10 bases between. Here the CDR3 DNA reads TGTGCCAGCAGTGACTCCCCGGGAAAGCAAGAGACCCAGTACTTC. It yields the protein CASSDSPGKQETQYF.

V usage is TRBV4-1 and J usage is TRBJ2-2; 8 bases are a match to TRBD1. CDR1 and CDR2 (germline): MGHRA, YSYEKL. The CDR3 is 15 amino acids. With V trimmed by 3 bases and J by 6 bases, 6 bases remained unmatched. In DNA, the CDR3 is TGCGCCAGCAGCCAGTCTCCCAGGGGGCCCGGGGAGCTGTTTTTT. Translated: CASSQSPRGPGELFF.

The chain uses TRBV27 and TRBJ1-1, with D uncertain. With 4 bases removed from V and 1 base from J, the gap between germline ends came to 4 bases. The germline gives CDR1 MNHEY, CDR2 SMNVEV (reference sequence). The CDR3 totals 12 residues. The chain's CDR3 is CASSSGNTEAFF. The CDR3 DNA follows: TGTGCCAGCAGTTCGGGGAACACTGAAGCTTTCTTT.

The V gene is TRBV5-6, the J gene TRBJ2-7, with D hard to call. Germline lookup yields CDR1 SGHDT and CDR2 YYEEEE. Trimming took off 4 bases at V and 0 bases at J, with 14 bases between the two ends. There are 15 residues in the CDR3. CDR3 coding DNA: TGTGCCAGCAGCCATTTCGTGTGGAGCTCCTACGAGCAGTACTTC. Its translation is CASSHFVWSSYEQYF.

The genes are TRBV9 and TRBJ2-1, with TRBD1 identical over 8 bases. CDR3 size: 13 residues. Trimming removed 0 bases from V and 7 bases from J; junction bases left unmatched: 0. The germline CDR1 and CDR2 sequences are SGDLS and YYNGEE. This CDR3 is CASSVGDRNEQFF. The CDR3 DNA sequence: TGTGCCAGCAGCGTAGGGGACAGGAATGAGCAGTTCTTC. The complete variable domain, with remaining parts taken from reference TRBV9 and TRBJ2-1, reads DSGVTQTPKHLITATGQRVTLRCSPRSGDLSVYWYQQSLDQGLQFLIQYYNGEERAKGNILERFSAQQFPDLHSELNLSSLELGDSALYFCASSVGDRNEQFFGPGTRLTVL.

The chain is built from TRBV9 and TRBJ2-3, with 7 bases that match TRBD2. The CDR3 sequence is 16 residues long. CDR1 is SGDLS, CDR2 YYNGEE, per germline. V dropped 0 bases and J dropped 5; count of bases not matched to a gene: 9. The CDR3 protein is CASSVGVRDYLDTQYF. The CDR3 nucleotides read TGTGCCAGCAGCGTAGGGGTAAGGGACTACTTAGATACGCAGTATTTT.

Only one count was recorded for this clone. This rearrangement joins TRBV4-1 to TRBJ1-1; no firm D call. Germline loops: CDR1 MGHRA, CDR2 YSYEKL. The V and J ends lost 4 bases and 3 bases respectively, with 12 bases between them. The CDR3 covers 14 residues. CDR3: CASSPRPGYTEAFF. The DNA for the CDR3 is TGCGCCAGCAGCCCACGGCCGGGGTACACTGAAGCTTTCTTT.

This chain joins TRBV2 and TRBJ2-1; 15 positions match TRBD2. Germline V gene sequence: CDR1 SNHLY, CDR2 FYNNEI. Trimming cost V 6 bases and J 5 bases; bases outside gene matches: 11. This CDR3 spans 18 amino acids. The CDR3 DNA reads TGTGCCAGCAGCCAGGGACTAGCGGGGGGAGGCACAAACAATGAGCAGTTCTTC. Translation: CASSQGLAGGGTNNEQFF.

J is TRBJ2-5 and V is TRBV19, with 7 positions matching TRBD2. The end of the DNA aligns better with TRBJ2-7, so the J call may be wrong. The CDR3 sequence is 15 residues long. CDR1 and CDR2 (germline): LNHDA, SQIVND (reference sequence). CDR3 sequence: CASSQREGAFYEQYF. Written as DNA, the CDR3 is TGTGCCAGTAGCCAAAGGGAGGGTGCCTTCTACGAGCAGTACTTC.

The chain joins TRBV27 to TRBJ2-5; 9 bases are a match to TRBD2. This CDR3 has 14 amino acids. The V gene end was trimmed by 6 bases and the J gene end by 9 bases; junction bases not matched to a gene: 11. The V gene's germline CDR1 is MNHEY and CDR2 SMNVEV (reference sequence). As DNA, the CDR3 is TGTGCCAGCAGGCTATCCGGGACTAGCAACGCCCAGTACTTC. Its translation is CASRLSGTSNAQYF.